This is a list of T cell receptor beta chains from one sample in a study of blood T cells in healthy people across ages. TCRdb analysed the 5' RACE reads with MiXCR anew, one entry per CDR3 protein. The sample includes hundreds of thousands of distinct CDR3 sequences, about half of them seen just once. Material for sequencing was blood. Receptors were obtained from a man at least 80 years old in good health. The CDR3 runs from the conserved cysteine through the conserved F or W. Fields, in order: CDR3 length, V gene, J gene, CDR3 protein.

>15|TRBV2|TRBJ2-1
CASSGNSAIGNEQFF
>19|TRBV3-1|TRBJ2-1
CASSQDPRLAGGQLNEQFF
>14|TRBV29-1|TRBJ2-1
CSVDVSGSYNEQFF
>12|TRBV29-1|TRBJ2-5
CSVLGRQETQYF
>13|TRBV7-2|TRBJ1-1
CASSLYRGEGAFF
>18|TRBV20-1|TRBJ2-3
CSASKGLAGPGRTDTQYF
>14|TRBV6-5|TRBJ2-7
CASSLLRNPYEQYF
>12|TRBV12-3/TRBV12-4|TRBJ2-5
CASSLWGETQYF
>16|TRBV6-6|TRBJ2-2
CASTKSTQPNTGELFF
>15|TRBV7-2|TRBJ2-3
CASSLMSGISDTQYF
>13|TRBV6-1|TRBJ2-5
CASRELAQETQYF
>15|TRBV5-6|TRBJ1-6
CASSYRDRANSPLHF
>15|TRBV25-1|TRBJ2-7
CASSSYTGLSYEQYF
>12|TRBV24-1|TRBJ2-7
CATSGNSYEQYF
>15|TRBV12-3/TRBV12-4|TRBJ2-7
CASSSGLASAYEQYF
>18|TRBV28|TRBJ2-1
CASSSPARGSYRSNEQFF
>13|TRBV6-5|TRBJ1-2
CASRVDGNYGYTF
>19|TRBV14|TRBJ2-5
CASSQDRILQGILQGTQYF
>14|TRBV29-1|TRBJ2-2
CSVVRDVNTGELFF
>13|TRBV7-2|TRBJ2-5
CASNPFGQETQYF
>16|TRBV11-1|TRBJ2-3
CASSSGQGGTTDTQYF
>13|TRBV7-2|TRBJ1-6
CASSQNSDSPLHF
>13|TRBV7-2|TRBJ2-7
CASSPLTAIEQYF
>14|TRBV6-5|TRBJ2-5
CASAQSEAPETQYF
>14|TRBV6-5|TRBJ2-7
CASSYVGQAYEQYF
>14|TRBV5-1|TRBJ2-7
CAGSGGQGTGEQYF
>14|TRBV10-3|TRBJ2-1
CATAGLAGSNEQFF